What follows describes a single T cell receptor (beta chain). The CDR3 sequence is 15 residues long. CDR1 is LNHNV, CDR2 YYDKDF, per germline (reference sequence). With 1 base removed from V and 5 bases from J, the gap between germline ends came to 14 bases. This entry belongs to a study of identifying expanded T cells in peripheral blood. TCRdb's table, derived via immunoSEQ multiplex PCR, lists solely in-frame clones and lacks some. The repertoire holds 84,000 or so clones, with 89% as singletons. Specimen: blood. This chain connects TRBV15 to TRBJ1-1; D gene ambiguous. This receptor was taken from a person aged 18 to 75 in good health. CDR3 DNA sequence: TGTGCCACCAGCAGAGCCCCGGTTGCTGGAACTGAAGCTTTCTTT. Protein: CATSRAPVAGTEAFF.